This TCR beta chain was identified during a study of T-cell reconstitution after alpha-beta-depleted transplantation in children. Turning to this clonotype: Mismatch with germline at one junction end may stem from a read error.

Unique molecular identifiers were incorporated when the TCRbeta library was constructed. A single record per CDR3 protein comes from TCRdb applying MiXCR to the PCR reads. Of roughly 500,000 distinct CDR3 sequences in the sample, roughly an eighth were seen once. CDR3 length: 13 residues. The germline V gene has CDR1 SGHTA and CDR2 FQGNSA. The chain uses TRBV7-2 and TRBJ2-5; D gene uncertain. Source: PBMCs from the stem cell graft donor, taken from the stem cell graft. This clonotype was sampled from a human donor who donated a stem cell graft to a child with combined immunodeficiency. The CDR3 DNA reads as TGTGCCAGCAGCTTCTCCGTGCAAGAGGCCCAGTACTTC. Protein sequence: CASSFSVQEAQYF.